The source of this TCR beta chain is a study of PD-1 blockade in classical Hodgkin lymphoma. As for time point: cycle 4 day 1 (C4D1), after 6 weeks of nivolumab. Each patient experienced a relapse that followed autologous stem cell transplantation, and brentuximab vedotin exposure varied. Each best response was a complete response, a partial response or progressive disease. Trimming pared 4 bases from V and 7 bases from J, leaving 10 bases between. CDR3 length: 12 residues. Germline CDR1 and CDR2: MNHNS and SASEGT. General observations from the study: Newly diagnosed patients were reported to start with lower TCR diversity than healthy donors.

Assay: immunoSEQ multiplex PCR; the TCRdb copy retains only in-frame clones and omits some. Of approximately 65,000 clones listed, roughly nine tenths are singletons. Points on this clone: Its antigen is unknown.

The receptor was isolated from a human donor with classical Hodgkin lymphoma. The J gene is TRBJ2-5, the V gene TRBV6-1; D unresolved. Material: peripheral blood mononuclear cells (PBMCs), obtained before the fourth cycle of nivolumab. This CDR3 is CASSASALTQYF. CDR3 DNA: TGTGCCAGCAGTGCCTCCGCTTTGACCCAGTACTTC.